This T cell receptor beta chain is from a study of T cells in pancreatic ductal adenocarcinoma. General observations from the study: Enrichment of CD45RO+ effector over naive T cells in tumors may bias clonality. No significant tumor-blood clonality difference; means were about 0.1 and 0.07. Unique clonotypes were around 8-fold more numerous in blood than in tumor. The resected pancreatic cancer cohort was biased toward the minority with early-stage disease.

Surgery without prior neoadjuvant therapy was the treatment of the selected pancreatic ductal adenocarcinoma patients. This clone was seen a handful of times. Its antigen remains unknown. Method: immunoSEQ multiplex PCR; TCRdb's copy keeps in-frame clones and lacks some. The data show tens of thousands of clones, more than 90% seen once. The CDR3 is made up of 13 amino acids. CDR1 is MNHEY, CDR2 SVGAGI, per germline. Trimming took off 8 bases at V and 8 bases at J, with 15 bases between the two ends. The genes are TRBV6-5 and TRBJ2-2; no clear D gene. The sample comprised PBMCs. This clonotype was sampled from a human donor with pancreatic ductal adenocarcinoma. Here the CDR3 reads CASEGRWAGELFF. The CDR3, as DNA: TGTGCCAGCGAAGGACGTTGGGCAGGGGAGCTGTTTTTT.